A single sample gave rise to the 30 T cell receptor beta chains below, sequenced in a study of shared clonotypes between healthy human individuals. The protocol was immunoSEQ multiplex PCR, while the TCRdb copy is restricted to in-frame clones and leaves out a portion. The data hold 1.4 million to 1.5 million clones, with around 95% observed a single time. The sample taken for sequencing was naive CD4+ T cells sorted from blood. As for subset: CD45RA+ positively selected. The receptors derive from a young man in good health.

The CDR3 reads CASSEVGGPEKLFF. In nucleotides, the CDR3 is TGTGCCAGCAGTGAAGTGGGGGGACCTGAAAAACTGTTTTTT. The J gene is TRBJ1-4, the V gene TRBV2; tentatively, D is TRBD1 (5 bases). Looked up from germline, CDR1 is SNHLY and CDR2 is FYNNEI. CDR3 length equals 14 residues. The germline V and J ends were trimmed by 1 base and 7 bases, with 10 bases remaining between them. Filled out from reference TRBV2 and TRBJ1-4, the complete variable domain reads EPEVTQTPSHQVTQMGQEVILRCVPISNHLYFYWYRQILGQKVEFLVSFYNNEISEKSEIFDDQFSVERPDGSNFTLKIRSTKLEDSAMYFCASSEVGGPEKLFFGSGTQLSVL.

The rearrangement joins TRBV7-3 to TRBJ1-1; D unclear. This CDR3 has 12 amino acids. Germline V gene sequence: CDR1 SGHTA, CDR2 FQGTGA. Trimming removed 1 base at V and 7 bases at J, with 7 bases between. CDR3 loop: CASSLIPGEAFF. In DNA, the CDR3 is TGTGCCAGCAGCTTAATACCTGGTGAAGCTTTCTTT.

The V and J genes are TRBV7-9 and TRBJ2-1; D is perhaps TRBD2 (6 bases). Per the germline V gene, CDR1 is SEHNR and CDR2 is FQNEAQ (reference sequence). This CDR3 spans 14 amino acids. Trimming removed 5 bases at V and 9 bases at J, with 17 bases between. The CDR3 DNA is TGTGCCAGCAGCCTCGGGACTTCGGGCGGTGAGCAGTTCTTC. This encodes CASSLGTSGGEQFF. Variable domain in full (rest from reference TRBV7-9 and TRBJ2-1): DTGVSQNPRHKITKRGQNVTFRCDPISEHNRLYWYRQTLGQGPEFLTYFQNEAQLEKSRLLSDRFSAERPKGSFSTLEIQRTEQGDSAMYLCASSLGTSGGEQFFGPGTRLTVL.

About this clone: This same CDR3 is encoded by further DNA sequences in the sample. The chain is built from TRBV5-1 and TRBJ2-3; D is undetermined. This CDR3 is built from 13 residues. V lost 4 bases and J lost 3, with 9 bases in between. Germline lookup yields CDR1 SGHRS and CDR2 YFSETQ. The DNA for the CDR3 is TGCGCCAGCAGCGGGGTCGGGACAGATACGCAGTATTTT. This gives the protein CASSGVGTDTQYF.

The rearrangement uses TRBV28 and TRBJ1-1, with TRBD1 matching 8 bases. J gave up 6 bases and V 2 bases, and 11 bases lay outside the gene matches. The germline V gene encodes CDR1 MDHEN and CDR2 SYDVKM. The CDR3 totals 16 residues. CDR3: CASSLNGQGKEAEAFF. As DNA, the CDR3 is TGTGCCAGCAGTTTAAACGGACAGGGAAAGGAAGCTGAAGCTTTCTTT.

Remarks on this clone: The sample contains more than one DNA sequence encoding this CDR3. The chain has TRBV28 and TRBJ2-2; D is perhaps TRBD2 (6 bases). Germline assignment: CDR1 MDHEN and CDR2 SYDVKM. The CDR3 is 15 amino acids. Trimming took off 5 bases at V and 0 bases at J, with 10 bases between the two ends. The CDR3 sequence is CASSLGGANTGELFF. The CDR3 DNA follows: TGTGCCAGCAGTCTCGGAGGGGCGAACACCGGGGAGCTGTTTTTT.

The chain is built from TRBV29-1 and TRBJ1-1; 8 positions match TRBD1. Trimming took 6 bases from V and 4 from J; bases not matched to a gene: 10. Germline V gene sequence: CDR1 SQVTM, CDR2 ANQGSEA. There are 14 residues in the CDR3. The CDR3, as DNA: TGCAGCGTCACGTCCGGACAGGGTTTCACTGAAGCTTTCTTT. This gives the protein CSVTSGQGFTEAFF.

The gene calls are TRBV4-1 and TRBJ2-7; the D is unclear. CDR3 length: 13 residues. Per the germline V gene, CDR1 is MGHRA and CDR2 is YSYEKL. With 1 base removed from V and 2 bases from J, the gap between germline ends came to 6 bases. Written as DNA, the CDR3 is TGCGCCAGCAGCCAAGCGGTGGCCTACGAGCAGTACTTC. This gives the protein CASSQAVAYEQYF.

V is TRBV11-2 and J is TRBJ1-2; no clear D gene. Germline CDR1 reads SGHAT; CDR2 reads FQNNGV. There are 14 residues in the CDR3. Trimming took off 6 bases at V and 6 bases at J, with 17 bases between the two ends. The CDR3 protein is CASSPGLYTDGYTF. CDR3 coding DNA: TGTGCCAGCAGTCCAGGACTCTATACGGATGGCTACACCTTC.

There are a few counts of this clone. The chain uses TRBV28 and TRBJ1-2; no clear D. The CDR3 spans 12 residues. Germline values: CDR1 MDHEN, CDR2 SYDVKM. Trimming removed 3 bases at V and 1 base at J, with 3 bases between. The CDR3 nucleotides read TGTGCCAGCAGTTTTTATAACTATGGCTACACCTTC. Residues: CASSFYNYGYTF.

The genes are TRBV6-1 and TRBJ1-4; no clear D gene. The germline V and J ends were trimmed by 7 bases and 3 bases, with 9 bases remaining between them. Germline CDR1 MNHNS, CDR2 SASEGT. The CDR3 runs to 13 residues. The CDR3 is CASMWSANEKLFF. CDR3 DNA sequence: TGTGCCAGCATGTGGTCGGCTAATGAAAAACTGTTTTTT.

This chain connects TRBV7-2 to TRBJ2-7, with D perhaps being TRBD1 or TRBD2 (5 bases each). V dropped 4 bases and J dropped 2 bases, with 12 bases sitting between them. CDR1 is SGHTA, CDR2 FQGNSA, per germline. The CDR3 has 14 amino acids. The CDR3 spells CASSSEWGTYEQYF. The DNA for the CDR3 is TGTGCCAGCAGCTCTGAGTGGGGGACCTACGAGCAGTACTTC.

The chain combines TRBV18 with TRBJ2-7; D is perhaps TRBD1 (5 bases). The CDR3 loop spans 14 amino acids. Trimming removed 9 bases at V and 0 bases at J, with 15 bases between. The V gene's germline CDR1 is KGHSH and CDR2 LQKENI. The DNA for the CDR3 is TGTGCCAGTGGGCTTTTGGACAACTCCTACGAGCAGTACTTC. Translating it yields CASGLLDNSYEQYF. The full variable domain, with the rest looked up from reference TRBV18 and TRBJ2-7, is NAGVMQNPRHLVRRRGQEARLRCSPMKGHSHVYWYRQLPEEGLKFMVYLQKENIIDESGMPKERFSAEFPKEGPSILRIQQVVRGDSAAYFCASGLLDNSYEQYFGPGTRLTVT.

This chain connects TRBV7-8 to TRBJ2-2; D not certain. Trimming stripped 5 bases from V and 7 bases from J, with 11 bases between. The CDR3 is 13 amino acids. Germline CDR1 and CDR2: SGHVS and FQNEAQ. DNA for the CDR3: TGTGCCAGCAGCCCAATTATAAGCGGGGAGCTGTTTTTT. Translating it yields CASSPIISGELFF.

The V gene is TRBV9, the J gene TRBJ2-5; D is possibly TRBD1 (6 bases). Germline V lookup: CDR1 SGDLS, CDR2 YYNGEE. The V and J ends lost 3 bases and 3 bases respectively, with 15 bases between them. The CDR3 is made up of 15 amino acids. The DNA for the CDR3 is TGTGCCAGCAGCGCGTTTGGGACAAGAGAAGAGACCCAGTACTTC. Its protein is CASSAFGTREETQYF.

The sample holds one count of this clone. This chain links TRBV19 with TRBJ1-2, with D possibly matching TRBD1 (5 bases). There are 15 residues in the CDR3. The ends were cut back, 7 bases at V and 3 bases at J, with 18 bases in the middle. Per germline, CDR1 LNHDA and CDR2 SQIVND (reference sequence). The CDR3 DNA reads TGTGCCAGTACCTACCGGGTGGGGCAATACTATGGCTACACCTTC. This sequence encodes CASTYRVGQYYGYTF.

V and J are TRBV2 and TRBJ2-3; 12 nucleotides match TRBD2. This CDR3 is built from 19 residues. The germline V gene encodes CDR1 SNHLY and CDR2 FYNNEI. The V segment lost 2 bases and the J segment 2 bases; nucleotides outside the gene matches: 11. The CDR3: CASSEPINLAGGITDTQYF. CDR3 coding DNA: TGTGCCAGCAGTGAACCGATAAATCTAGCGGGAGGGATCACAGATACGCAGTATTTT.

This clone was seen once. J is TRBJ2-7 and V is TRBV5-6; D perhaps matches TRBD1 (6 bases). The CDR3 length is 15 residues. Per germline, CDR1 SGHDT and CDR2 YYEEEE. Deletions cut 4 bases from V and 5 bases from J, with 19 bases between. The CDR3 DNA is TGTGCCAGCAGCCTATTTCGGACAGCGCTGAACGAGCAGTACTTC. Its translation: CASSLFRTALNEQYF.

Notes on this clone: The sample carries other DNA sequences with the same CDR3. The chain is built from TRBV11-3 and TRBJ2-2; D unresolved. Germline loops: CDR1 SGHNT, CDR2 YENEEA. The V and J ends lost 5 bases and 2 bases respectively, with 3 bases between them. This CDR3 is built from 12 residues. The CDR3: CASSRNTGELFF. As DNA, the CDR3 is TGTGCCAGCAGCCGTAACACCGGGGAGCTGTTTTTT.

The rearrangement uses TRBV10-3 and TRBJ2-1, with D hard to call. This CDR3 comprises 17 residues. Trimming removed 0 bases at V and 0 bases at J, with 12 bases between. The germline CDR1 and CDR2 sequences are ENHRY and SYGVKD. In nucleotides, the CDR3 is TGTGCCATCAGTGAGTCGAATCCTCCTAGCTCCTACAATGAGCAGTTCTTC. It translates to CAISESNPPSSYNEQFF.

The rearrangement uses TRBV6-1 and TRBJ2-5; 10 bases are a match to TRBD2. This CDR3 has 15 amino acids. Germline values: CDR1 MNHNS, CDR2 SASEGT. V lost 4 bases and J lost 5; bases outside the gene matches: 7. CDR3 sequence: CASSALSGRTETQYF. CDR3 coding DNA: TGTGCCAGCAGTGCCCTTAGCGGGAGGACCGAGACCCAGTACTTC.

This chain connects TRBV29-1 to TRBJ1-2; D unresolved. The length of the CDR3 is 13 residues. Trimming left V 3 bases short and J 5 bases short, with 13 bases between. Germline V gene lookup returns CDR1 SQVTM and CDR2 ANQGSEA. CDR3 region: CSVEFHTAYGYTF. The CDR3 DNA reads TGCAGCGTTGAGTTCCACACCGCATATGGCTACACCTTC.

This chain links TRBV5-4 with TRBJ2-7, with D unresolved. V lost 4 bases and J 0 bases, leaving 8 bases between the germline ends. This CDR3 region has 13 residues. The germline V gene encodes CDR1 SGHNT and CDR2 YYREEE (reference sequence). CDR3 coding DNA: TGTGCCAGCAGCGGTTCGAGCTCCTACGAGCAGTACTTC. It codes for CASSGSSSYEQYF.

Remarks on this clone: This sample includes further DNA sequences coding for the same CDR3. This chain uses TRBV28 with TRBJ2-7; 9 bases agree with TRBD1. Germline V gives CDR1 MDHEN, CDR2 SYDVKM. V trimming: 6 bases; J trimming: 3 bases; junction bases outside the gene matches: 3. The CDR3 length is 13 residues. The chain's CDR3 is CASRPGQGYEQYF. The CDR3 nucleotides are TGTGCCAGCAGACCGGGACAGGGCTACGAGCAGTACTTC. Full variable domain (remainder filled in from reference TRBV28 and TRBJ2-7): DVKVTQSSRYLVKRTGEKVFLECVQDMDHENMFWYRQDPGLGLRLIYFSYDVKMKEKGDIPEGYSVSREKKERFSLILESASTNQTSMYLCASRPGQGYEQYFGPGTRLTVT.

The chain uses TRBV6-1 and TRBJ2-6; 7 bases match TRBD1. The V gene's germline CDR1 is MNHNS and CDR2 SASEGT. The CDR3 extends over 15 amino acids. V lost 6 bases, J lost 5 bases, and 7 bases stayed unmatched. This chain's CDR3 is CASSQQGSWANVLTF. The CDR3 DNA reads TGTGCCAGCAGCCAACAGGGGAGCTGGGCCAACGTCCTGACTTTC.

The chain links TRBV7-2 to TRBJ2-7; weak D call: TRBD1 (5 bases). The V gene's germline CDR1 is SGHTA and CDR2 FQGNSA. Trimming left V 1 base short and J 4 bases short, with 11 bases between. The CDR3 runs to 14 residues. The CDR3 reads CASSLGSRAYEQYF. The CDR3 coding sequence is TGTGCCAGCAGCTTAGGTTCCAGGGCGTACGAGCAGTACTTC.

The CDR3 coding sequence is TGTGCCAGCAGCCGGCAGGGGTTCACCGGGGAGCTGTTTTTT. This translates into CASSRQGFTGELFF. The rearrangement joins TRBV7-9 to TRBJ2-2, with a weak D call TRBD1 (6 bases). Trimming shortened V by 5 bases and J by 4 bases, and 11 bases separated the two germline ends. The CDR3 spans 14 residues. The germline gives CDR1 SEHNR, CDR2 FQNEAQ (reference sequence).

The chain employs TRBV25-1 and TRBJ2-1; TRBD2 matches at 10 bases. The V gene's germline CDR1 is MGHDK and CDR2 SYGVNS. The ends lost 4 bases at V and 0 bases at J; junction bases unmatched: 3. This CDR3 comprises 16 residues. Here the CDR3 reads CASSVLAGNSYNEQFF. The CDR3 nucleotides are TGTGCCAGCAGTGTACTAGCGGGAAACTCCTACAATGAGCAGTTCTTC. Based on the CDR3 plus reference TRBV25-1 and TRBJ2-1, the full variable domain is EADIYQTPRYLVIGTGKKITLECSQTMGHDKMYWYQQDPGMELHLIHYSYGVNSTEKGDLSSESTVSRIRTEHFPLTLESARPSHTSQYLCASSVLAGNSYNEQFFGPGTRLTVL.

This clone was recorded only once. The chain is built from TRBV5-1 and TRBJ1-4, with D perhaps TRBD1 (5 bases). The germline V gene has CDR1 SGHRS and CDR2 YFSETQ. Trimming left V 4 bases short and J 6 bases short, with 16 bases between. The CDR3 runs to 15 residues. The CDR3 DNA reads TGCGCCAGCAGCAAATCACAGGCGGGGGATGAAAAACTGTTTTTT. Protein: CASSKSQAGDEKLFF.

V and J are TRBV6-1 and TRBJ1-5, with TRBD1 matching over 12 bases. Germline CDR1 MNHNS, CDR2 SASEGT. This CDR3 contains 15 residues. Trimming cost V 3 bases and J 9 bases; bases outside gene matches: 6. CDR3 in amino acids: CASSDRDRGRRPQHF. The CDR3 DNA follows: TGTGCCAGCAGTGACCGGGACAGGGGGCGGCGGCCCCAGCATTTT.